This TCR beta chain was recovered during a study of beta chain features in type 1 diabetes. The overall study: Cells sorted and examined across all samples totaled 85 million to 130 million. Findings and limits, study-wide: Type 1 diabetes patients had moderately but significantly shorter TCRB CDR3s in all four CD4+ subsets.

One heparinised draw of blood, averaging approximately 110 mL, came from each donor. This clone came up a few times. The antigen remains undetermined. Reverse transcribing all isolated RNA meant expressed TCRB transcripts were sequenced. The average output of naive, central memory and regulatory T cell samples was 3 million to 4 million reads. Measured with immunoSEQ multiplex PCR; TCRdb has only the in-frame clones, and not every one. The sample shows a few hundred thousand clones, roughly 14% of them seen only once. The J segment lost 3 bases and the V segment lost 5 bases, leaving 2 bases of the junction unmatched. The V gene's germline CDR1 is SGHTA and CDR2 FQGTGA. The CDR3 is 14 amino acids.

This TCR was sampled from a woman aged 18-29 years with type 1 diabetes. The sequenced sample was naive CD4+ T cells from blood. V is TRBV7-3 and J is TRBJ2-5; 11 bases are shared with TRBD2. The DNA for the CDR3 is TGTGCCAGCAGCCTGGGACTAGCGGAAGAGACCCAGTACTTC. This encodes CASSLGLAEETQYF.